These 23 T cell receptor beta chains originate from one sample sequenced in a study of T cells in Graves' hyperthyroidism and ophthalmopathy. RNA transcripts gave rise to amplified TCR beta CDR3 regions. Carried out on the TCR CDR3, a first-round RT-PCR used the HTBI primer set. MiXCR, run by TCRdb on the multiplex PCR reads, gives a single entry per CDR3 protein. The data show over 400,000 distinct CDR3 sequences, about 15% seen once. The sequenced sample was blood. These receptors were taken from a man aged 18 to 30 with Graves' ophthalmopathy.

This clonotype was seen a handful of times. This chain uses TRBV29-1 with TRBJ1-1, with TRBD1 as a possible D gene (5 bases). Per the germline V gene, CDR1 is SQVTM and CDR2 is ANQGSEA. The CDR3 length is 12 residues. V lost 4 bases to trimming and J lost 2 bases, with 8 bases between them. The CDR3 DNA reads TGCAGCGTTGTCAGGGCAAACACTGAAGCTTTCTTT. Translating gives CSVVRANTEAFF.

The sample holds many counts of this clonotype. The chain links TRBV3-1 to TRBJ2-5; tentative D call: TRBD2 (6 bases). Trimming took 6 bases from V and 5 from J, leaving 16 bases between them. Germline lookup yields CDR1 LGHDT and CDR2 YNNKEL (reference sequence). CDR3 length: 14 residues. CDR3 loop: CASRQIAAPETQYF. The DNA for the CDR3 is TGTGCCAGCAGACAAATAGCGGCCCCCGAGACCCAGTACTTC.

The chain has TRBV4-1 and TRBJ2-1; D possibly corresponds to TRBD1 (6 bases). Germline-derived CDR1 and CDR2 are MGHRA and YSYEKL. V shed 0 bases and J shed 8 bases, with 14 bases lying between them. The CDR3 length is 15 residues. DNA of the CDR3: TGCGCCAGCAGCCAAGATAAGGCCAGGGGCTATGAGCAGTTCTTC. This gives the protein CASSQDKARGYEQFF.

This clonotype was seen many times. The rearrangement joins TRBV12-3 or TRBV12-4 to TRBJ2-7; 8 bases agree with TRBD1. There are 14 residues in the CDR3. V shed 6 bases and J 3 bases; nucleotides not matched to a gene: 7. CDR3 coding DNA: TGTGCCAGCAGCCCTCTGACAGGGGACTACGAGCAGTACTTC. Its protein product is CASSPLTGDYEQYF.

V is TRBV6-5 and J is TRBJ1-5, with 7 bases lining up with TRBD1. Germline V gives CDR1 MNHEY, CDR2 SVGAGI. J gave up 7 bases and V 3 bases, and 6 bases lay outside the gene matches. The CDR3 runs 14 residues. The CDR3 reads CASSYRQGRQPQHF. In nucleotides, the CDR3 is TGTGCCAGCAGTTATCGACAGGGCCGACAGCCCCAGCATTTT.

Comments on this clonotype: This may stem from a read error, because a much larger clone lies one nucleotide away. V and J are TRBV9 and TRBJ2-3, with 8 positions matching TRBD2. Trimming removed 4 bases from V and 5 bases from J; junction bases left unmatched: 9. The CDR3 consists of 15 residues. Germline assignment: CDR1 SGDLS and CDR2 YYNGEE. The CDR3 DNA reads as TGTGCCAGCAGCAGACGAGCGGGAGAGATAGATACGCAGTATTTT. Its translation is CASSRRAGEIDTQYF.

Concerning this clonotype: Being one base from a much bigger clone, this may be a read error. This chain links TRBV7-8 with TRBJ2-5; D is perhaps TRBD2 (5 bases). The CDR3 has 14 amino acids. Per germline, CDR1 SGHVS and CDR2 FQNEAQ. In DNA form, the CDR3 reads TGCGCCAGCGGCTTGGCCGGTACAGAAGAGACCCAGTACTTC. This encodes CASGLAGTEETQYF.

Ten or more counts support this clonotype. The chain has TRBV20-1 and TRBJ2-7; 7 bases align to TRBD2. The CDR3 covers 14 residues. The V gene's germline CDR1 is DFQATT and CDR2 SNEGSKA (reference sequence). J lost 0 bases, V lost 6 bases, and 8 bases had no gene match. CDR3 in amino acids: CSASSGFSSYEQYF. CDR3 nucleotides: TGCAGTGCGAGTAGCGGGTTCTCCTCCTACGAGCAGTACTTC.

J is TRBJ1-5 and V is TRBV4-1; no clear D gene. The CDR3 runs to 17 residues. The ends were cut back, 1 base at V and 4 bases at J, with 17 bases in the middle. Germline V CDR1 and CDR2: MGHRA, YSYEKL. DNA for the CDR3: TGCGCCAGCAGCCAAGGGGCCCGGGGTGAGAGGAATCAGCCCCAGCATTTT. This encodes CASSQGARGERNQPQHF.

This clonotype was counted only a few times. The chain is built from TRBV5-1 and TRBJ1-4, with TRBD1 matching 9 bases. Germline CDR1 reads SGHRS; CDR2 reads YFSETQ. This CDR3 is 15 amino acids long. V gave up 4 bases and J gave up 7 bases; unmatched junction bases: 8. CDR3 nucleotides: TGCGCCAGCAGCCCGGGACAGGGAGGAGGTGAAAAACTGTTTTTT. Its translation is CASSPGQGGGEKLFF. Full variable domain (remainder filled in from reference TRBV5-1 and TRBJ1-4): KAGVTQTPRYLIKTRGQQVTLSCSPISGHRSVSWYQQTPGQGLQFLFEYFSETQRNKGNFPGRFSGRQFSNSRSEMNVSTLELGDSALYLCASSPGQGGGEKLFFGSGTQLSVL.

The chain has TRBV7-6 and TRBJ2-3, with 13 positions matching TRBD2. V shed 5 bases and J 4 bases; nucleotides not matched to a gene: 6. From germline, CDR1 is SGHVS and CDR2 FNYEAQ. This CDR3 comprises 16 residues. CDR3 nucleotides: TGTGCCAGCAGCCCGGAACTAGCGGGGGGGGCAGATACGCAGTATTTT. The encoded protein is CASSPELAGGADTQYF.

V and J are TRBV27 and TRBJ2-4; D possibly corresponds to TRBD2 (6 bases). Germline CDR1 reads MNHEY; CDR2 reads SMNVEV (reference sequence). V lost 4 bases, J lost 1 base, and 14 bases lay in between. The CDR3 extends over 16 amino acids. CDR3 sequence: CASSSRRGKAKNIQYF. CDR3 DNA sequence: TGTGCCAGCAGTTCCAGACGGGGGAAGGCCAAAAACATTCAGTACTTC.

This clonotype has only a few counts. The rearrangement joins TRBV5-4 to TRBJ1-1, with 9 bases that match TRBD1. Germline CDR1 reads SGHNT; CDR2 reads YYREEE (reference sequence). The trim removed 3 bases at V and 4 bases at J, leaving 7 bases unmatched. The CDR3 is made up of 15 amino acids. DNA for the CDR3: TGTGCCAGCAGCTCTCGGGACAGGGATGGCACTGAAGCTTTCTTT. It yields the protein CASSSRDRDGTEAFF. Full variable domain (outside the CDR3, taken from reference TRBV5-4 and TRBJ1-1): ETGVTQSPTHLIKTRGQQVTLRCSSQSGHNTVSWYQQALGQGPQFIFQYYREEENGRGNFPPRFSGLQFPNYSSELNVNALELDDSALYLCASSSRDRDGTEAFFGQGTRLTVV.

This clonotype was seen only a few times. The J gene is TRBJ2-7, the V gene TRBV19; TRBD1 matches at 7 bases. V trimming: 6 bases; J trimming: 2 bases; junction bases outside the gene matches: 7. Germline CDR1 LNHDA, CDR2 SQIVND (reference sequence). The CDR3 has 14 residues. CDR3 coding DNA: TGTGCCAGTAGCACCGGGACAGCAGCCTACGAGCAGTACTTC. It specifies CASSTGTAAYEQYF.

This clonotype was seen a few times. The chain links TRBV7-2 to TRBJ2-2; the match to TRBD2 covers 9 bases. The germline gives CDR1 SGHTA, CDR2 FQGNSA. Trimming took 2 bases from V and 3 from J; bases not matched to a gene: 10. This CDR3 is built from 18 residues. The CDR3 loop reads CASSLQGGRADYTGELFF. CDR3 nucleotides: TGTGCCAGCAGCTTACAGGGCGGGAGGGCCGATTACACCGGGGAGCTGTTTTTT. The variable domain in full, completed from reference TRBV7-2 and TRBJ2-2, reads GAGVSQSPSNKVTEKGKDVELRCDPISGHTALYWYRQSLGQGLEFLIYFQGNSAPDKSGLPSDRFSAERTGGSVSTLTIQRTQQEDSAVYLCASSLQGGRADYTGELFFGEGSRLTVL.

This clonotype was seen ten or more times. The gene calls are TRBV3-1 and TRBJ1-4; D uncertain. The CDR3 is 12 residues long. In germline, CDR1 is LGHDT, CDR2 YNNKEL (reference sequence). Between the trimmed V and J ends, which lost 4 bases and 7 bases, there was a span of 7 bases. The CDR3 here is CASSLGVEKLFF. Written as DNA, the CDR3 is TGTGCCAGCAGCCTAGGAGTTGAAAAACTGTTTTTT.

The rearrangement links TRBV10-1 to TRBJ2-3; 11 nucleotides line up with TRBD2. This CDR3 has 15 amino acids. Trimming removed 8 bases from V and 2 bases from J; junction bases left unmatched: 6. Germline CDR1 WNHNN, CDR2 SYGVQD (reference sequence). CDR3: CASGKTSGDTDTQYF. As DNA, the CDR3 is TGCGCCAGCGGGAAGACTAGCGGGGACACAGATACGCAGTATTTT.

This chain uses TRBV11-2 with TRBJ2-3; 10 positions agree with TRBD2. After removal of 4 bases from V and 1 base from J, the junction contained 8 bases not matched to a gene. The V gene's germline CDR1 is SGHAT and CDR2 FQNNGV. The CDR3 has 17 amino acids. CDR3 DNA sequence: TGTGCCAGCAGCTCAGATAGGCTAGCGGGGGGCACAGATACGCAGTATTTT. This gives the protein CASSSDRLAGGTDTQYF.

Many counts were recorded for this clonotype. This CDR3 reads CAWSVHGNQPQHF. The CDR3, as DNA: TGTGCCTGGAGTGTACATGGCAATCAGCCCCAGCATTTT. The chain combines TRBV30 with TRBJ1-5; no firm D call. V was clipped by 0 bases and J by 2 bases, with 5 bases between them. The CDR3 length is 13 residues. Germline assignment: CDR1 GTSNPN and CDR2 SVGIG (reference sequence).

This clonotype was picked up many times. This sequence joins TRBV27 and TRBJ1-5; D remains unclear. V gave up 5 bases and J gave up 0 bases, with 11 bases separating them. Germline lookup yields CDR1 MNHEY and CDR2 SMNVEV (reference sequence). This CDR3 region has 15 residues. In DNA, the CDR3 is TGTGCCAGCAGTGGGCGGATTAATAGCAATCAGCCCCAGCATTTT. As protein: CASSGRINSNQPQHF.

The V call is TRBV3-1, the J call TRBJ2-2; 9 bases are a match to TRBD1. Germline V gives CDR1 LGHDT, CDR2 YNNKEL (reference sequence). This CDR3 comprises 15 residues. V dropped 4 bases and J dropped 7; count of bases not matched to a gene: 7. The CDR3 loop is CASSLTGGGNGELFF. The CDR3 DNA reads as TGTGCCAGCAGCCTCACAGGGGGCGGTAACGGGGAGCTGTTTTTT. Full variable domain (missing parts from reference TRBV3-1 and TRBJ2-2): DTAVSQTPKYLVTQMGNDKSIKCEQNLGHDTMYWYKQDSKKFLKIMFSYNNKELIINETVPNRFSPKSPDKAHLNLHINSLELGDSAVYFCASSLTGGGNGELFFGEGSRLTVL.

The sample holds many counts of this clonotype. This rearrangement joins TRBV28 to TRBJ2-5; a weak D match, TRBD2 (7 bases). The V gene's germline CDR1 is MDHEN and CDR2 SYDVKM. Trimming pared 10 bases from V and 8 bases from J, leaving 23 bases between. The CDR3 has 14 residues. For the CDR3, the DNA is TGTGCCACCGTGGGGAGGGGGACCCCGGGAACCCAGTACTTC. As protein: CATVGRGTPGTQYF.

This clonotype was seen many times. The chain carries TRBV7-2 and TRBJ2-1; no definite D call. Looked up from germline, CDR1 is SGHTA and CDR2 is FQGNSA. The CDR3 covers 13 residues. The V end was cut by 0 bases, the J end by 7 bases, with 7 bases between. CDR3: CASSLAVRNEQFF. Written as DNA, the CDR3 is TGTGCCAGCAGCTTAGCCGTCCGGAATGAGCAGTTCTTC.